This entry features one T cell receptor beta chain sequence. Antigen: not known. Despite likely unrecorded immune exposures, the donors were nominally healthy at the time of sampling. PCR involved 60 Vbeta and 13 Jbeta primers. Measured with immunoSEQ multiplex PCR; TCRdb has only the in-frame clones, and not every one. The table includes approximately 150,000 clones, around four fifths detected once. The source of the sample is a study of cytomegalovirus exposure and HLA in healthy donors. Study observations and caveats: Among CMV-associated TCR beta chains, most appeared HLA-restricted in a later analysis. With later analysis, a missense DCLRE1C variant became linked to TCR beta V- and J-gene trimming.

Sequenced sample: PBMCs. This clonotype was sampled from a woman between 45 and 65 years old in good health and CMV-seropositive.

For the CDR3, the DNA is TGTGCCAGCAGCCTGGACAATAACTATGGCTACACCTTC. Translation gives CASSLDNNYGYTF. The rearrangement links TRBV9 to TRBJ1-2; a weak D match, TRBD1 (5 bases). The germline V and J ends were trimmed by 4 bases and 1 base, with 8 bases remaining between them. The CDR3 runs 13 residues. From germline, CDR1 is SGDLS and CDR2 YYNGEE.